This T cell receptor beta chain is from a study of tumor-infiltrating lymphocytes in primary liver carcinoma. Findings and caveats of the study: Tumors reached a significantly greater top-250-clone fraction than blood did (p = 0.039). Tumor-adjacent and tumor-blood pairs showed less overlap than tumor region pairs.

A primer matching the constant region was used to make TCR beta cDNA from 450 to 500 ng of total RNA. Slightly modified ARM-PCR served as the procedure for the TCR beta libraries. These libraries came from three rounds of nested multiplex PCR. For approximately 11 cycles apiece, the opening two PCR rounds ran with TRBV1-TRBV30 forward primers and a C-beta reverse primer. MiXCR, run by TCRdb on the multiplex PCR reads, gives a single entry per CDR3 protein. The table has around 81,000 distinct CDR3 sequences, about two thirds seen once. The CDR3 has 15 residues. Germline assignment: CDR1 ENHRY and CDR2 SYGVKD. V lost 3 bases and J 3 bases, leaving 14 bases between the germline ends. For each extraction, RNA and DNA were obtained together from about 20-30 mg of unsorted bulk tissue. Every tumor contributed samples taken at five separate regions. This clonotype is labeled as medium-sized. Its antigen is as yet unknown.

Sequencing was performed on liver tumor tissue from sampling region 4. Subset of the sample: tumor region T4, right-lateral pole. The receptor comes from a woman aged 60-75 years with primary liver carcinoma and hepatitis B virus infection. V and J are TRBV10-3 and TRBJ1-1; TRBD1 is a possible D gene (6 bases). DNA for the CDR3: TGTGCCATCAGTGAATCACAGGGTTTAGACACTGAAGCTTTCTTT. Translation: CAISESQGLDTEAFF.